The clone carrying this T cell receptor (beta chain) has only a few counts. No antigen is known for it. This sample was included in a study of cytomegalovirus exposure and HLA in healthy donors. Study context: A data release that came early held roughly 80 million unique TCRs from HLA-typed donors.

Regarding the study as a whole: Later on, an analysis tied over 15,000 TCR beta sequences to HLA alleles at 0.05 false discovery rate. Reports showed the classifier diagnosing cytomegalovirus status with high specificity and sensitivity.

The PCR had 60 Vbeta and 13 Jbeta primers. Sequencing was performed with immunoSEQ multiplex PCR; in TCRdb, only in-frame clones are kept and a portion is missing. The profile shows some 140,000 clones, roughly two thirds of them singletons. V was clipped by 3 bases and J by 3 bases; unmatched bases: 5. Germline values: CDR1 SGHDT, CDR2 YYEEEE. The CDR3 is 14 residues long. The sequenced sample consisted of PBMCs. The origin of this receptor is a woman between 35 and 50 years old in good health and CMV-seronegative. The chain recombines TRBV5-6 with TRBJ2-7, with 8 positions matching TRBD1. The CDR3 DNA sequence: TGTGCCAGCAGCTATCTCGACAGGGGCTACGAGCAGTACGTC. It specifies CASSYLDRGYEQYV.